The source of this T cell receptor beta chain is a study of monozygotic twins with inflammatory bowel disease. TCRdb reprocessed the 5' RACE reads and keeps a single row for each CDR3 protein, giving no DNA. Recorded for this sample: a few hundred thousand distinct CDR3 sequences. The sequenced sample was blood. This clonotype originated in a human donor with ulcerative colitis or Crohn's disease, or a healthy co-twin of an affected twin (not recorded which).

CDR3 region: CASSYIEGQGNTEAFF. The chain links TRBV7-9 to TRBJ1-1; the TCRdb call, TRBD1, lacks DNA for checking. Germline V gene data show CDR1 as SEHNR and CDR2 as FQNEAQ (reference sequence). CDR3 length equals 16 residues. Looking up the rest from reference TRBV7-9 and TRBJ1-1 gives the full variable domain: DTGVSQNPRHKITKRGQNVTFRCDPISEHNRLYWYRQTLGQGPEFLTYFQNEAQLEKSRLLSDRFSAERPKGSFSTLEIQRTEQGDSAMYLCASSYIEGQGNTEAFFGQGTRLTVV.